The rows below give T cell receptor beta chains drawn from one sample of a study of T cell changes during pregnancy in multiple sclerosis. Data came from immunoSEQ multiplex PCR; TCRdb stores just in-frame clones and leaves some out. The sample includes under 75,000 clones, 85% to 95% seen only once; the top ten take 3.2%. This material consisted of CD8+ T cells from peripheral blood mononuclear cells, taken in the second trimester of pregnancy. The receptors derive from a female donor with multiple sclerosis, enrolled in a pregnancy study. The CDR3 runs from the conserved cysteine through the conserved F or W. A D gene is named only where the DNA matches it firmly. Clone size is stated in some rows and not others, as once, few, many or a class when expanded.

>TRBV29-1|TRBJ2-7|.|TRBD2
CSVEVGDYSYEQYF
TGCAGCGTTGAAGTAGGGGACTACTCCTACGAGCAGTACTTC
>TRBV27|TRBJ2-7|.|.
CASSPQGRGEQYF
TGTGCCAGCAGCCCACAGGGAAGGGGCGAGCAGTACTTC
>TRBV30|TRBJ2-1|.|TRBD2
CAWETGLASDEQFF
TGTGCCTGGGAGACGGGACTAGCGTCCGATGAGCAGTTCTTC
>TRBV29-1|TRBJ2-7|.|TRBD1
CSGGQGDYEQYF
TGCAGCGGGGGACAGGGAGACTACGAGCAGTACTTC
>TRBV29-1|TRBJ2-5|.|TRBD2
CSVEDLWEGGQETQYF
TGCAGCGTTGAAGATTTGTGGGAGGGTGGGCAAGAGACCCAGTACTTC
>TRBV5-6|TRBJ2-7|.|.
CASSLMSYEQYF
TGTGCCAGCAGCTTGATGTCGTACGAGCAGTACTTC
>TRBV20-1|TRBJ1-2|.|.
CSARDRYGYTF
TGCAGTGCTAGGGACAGATATGGCTACACCTTC
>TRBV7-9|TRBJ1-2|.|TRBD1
CASSLADRENRF
TGTGCCAGCAGCTTAGCGGACAGGGAGAATCGGTTC
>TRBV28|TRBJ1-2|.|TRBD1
CASRLDRGLYGYTF
TGTGCCAGCAGGCTCGACAGGGGCCTCTATGGCTACACCTTC
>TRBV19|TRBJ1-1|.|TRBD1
CASSWGSTGGGGTEAFF
TGTGCCAGTAGTTGGGGCTCAACAGGGGGCGGCGGGACTGAAGCTTTCTTT
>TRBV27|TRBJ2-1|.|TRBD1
CASSPQGTVSYNEQFF
TGTGCCAGCAGCCCCCAAGGGACAGTCTCCTACAATGAGCAGTTCTTC
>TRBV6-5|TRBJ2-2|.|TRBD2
CASSYSGGDTGELFF
TGTGCCAGCAGTTACTCTGGGGGGGACACCGGGGAGCTGTTTTTT
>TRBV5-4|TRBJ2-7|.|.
CASSLSRGGYEQYF
TGTGCCAGCAGCTTGAGCAGGGGTGGGTACGAGCAGTACTTC
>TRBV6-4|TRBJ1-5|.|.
CASKSDSQLGVNQPQHF
TGTGCCAGCAAGTCGGACAGTCAACTGGGGGTTAATCAGCCCCAGCATTTT
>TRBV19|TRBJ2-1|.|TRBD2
CASSIKRGAYNEQFF
TGTGCCAGTAGTATCAAGCGGGGTGCCTACAATGAGCAGTTCTTC
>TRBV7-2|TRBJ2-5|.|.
CASSLAGYRAETQYF
TGTGCCAGCAGCTTAGCCGGGTACAGGGCCGAGACCCAGTACTTC
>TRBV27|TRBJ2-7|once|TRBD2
CASTPSPSGYEQYF
TGTGCCAGCACCCCGTCCCCTAGCGGCTACGAGCAGTACTTC
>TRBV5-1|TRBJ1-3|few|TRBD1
CASSPGQGAIGNTIYF
TGCGCCAGCAGCCCCGGACAGGGGGCAATTGGAAACACCATATATTTT
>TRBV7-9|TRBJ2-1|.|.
CASSLARGYNEQFF
TGTGCCAGCAGCTTAGCCCGAGGTTACAATGAGCAGTTCTTC
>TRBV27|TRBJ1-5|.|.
CASSPRGGPQHF
TGTGCCAGCAGTCCCCGGGGTGGGCCCCAGCATTTT
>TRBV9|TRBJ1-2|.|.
CASSVGGGAEGYTF
TGTGCCAGCAGCGTAGGGGGGGGCGCAGAAGGCTACACCTTC
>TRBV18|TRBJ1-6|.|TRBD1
CASSLRGVKGASPLHF
TGTGCCAGCTCACTACGGGGTGTGAAGGGGGCTTCACCCCTCCACTTT
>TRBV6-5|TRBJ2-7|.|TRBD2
CASSLSGESYEQYF
TGTGCCAGCAGCCTTAGCGGGGAATCCTACGAGCAGTACTTC
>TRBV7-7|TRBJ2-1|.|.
CASSLSPAREQFF
TGTGCCAGCAGCTTAAGCCCTGCCAGGGAGCAGTTCTTC
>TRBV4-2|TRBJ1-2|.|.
CASSQGFSDYGYTF
TGTGCCAGCAGCCAAGGTTTTTCGGACTATGGCTACACCTTC
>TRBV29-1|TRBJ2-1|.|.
CSVLGQAHEQFF
TGCAGCGTCCTGGGGCAGGCCCATGAGCAGTTCTTC
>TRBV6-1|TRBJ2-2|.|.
CASQGRGMTAGELFF
TGTGCCAGCCAGGGGCGGGGGATGACCGCCGGGGAGCTGTTTTTT
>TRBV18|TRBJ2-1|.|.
CASSGGAAGATYNEQFF
TGTGCCAGCTCAGGGGGAGCGGCGGGGGCAACCTACAATGAGCAGTTCTTC
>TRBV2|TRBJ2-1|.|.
CASSGLQGVDEQFF
TGTGCCAGCAGTGGATTACAGGGTGTAGATGAGCAGTTCTTC
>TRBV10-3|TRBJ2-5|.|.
CAISESGSAQETQYF
TGTGCCATCAGTGAGAGTGGGAGTGCACAAGAGACCCAGTACTTC
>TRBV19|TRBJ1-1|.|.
CASSVNTEAFF
TGTGCCAGTAGCGTGAACACTGAAGCTTTCTTT
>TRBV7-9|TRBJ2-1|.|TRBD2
CASSPLAGGGTHEQFF
TGTGCCAGCAGCCCCTTAGCGGGAGGAGGAACGCATGAGCAGTTCTTC
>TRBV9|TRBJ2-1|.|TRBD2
CASSPSGGSSYNEQFF
TGTGCCAGCAGCCCTTCGGGAGGGAGCTCCTACAATGAGCAGTTCTTC
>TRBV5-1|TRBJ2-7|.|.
CASSLIQGTYEQYF
TGCGCCAGCAGCTTGATTCAGGGAACCTACGAGCAGTACTTC
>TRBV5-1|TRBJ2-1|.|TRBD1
CASSIGQGAYNEQFF
TGCGCCAGCAGCATCGGACAGGGGGCTTACAATGAGCAGTTCTTC
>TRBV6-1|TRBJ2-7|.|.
CASSEGRGLPYNEQYF
TGTGCCAGCAGTGAGGGGAGGGGGTTACCTTACAACGAGCAGTACTTC
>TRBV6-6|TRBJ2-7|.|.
CASTQGSSYEQYF
TGTGCCAGCACGCAGGGCAGCTCCTACGAGCAGTACTTC
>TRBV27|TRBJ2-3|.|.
CASSTGRDFPMVTDTQYF
TGTGCCAGCAGTACCGGCCGGGACTTCCCAATGGTCACAGATACGCAGTATTTT
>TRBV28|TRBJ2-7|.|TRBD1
CASSLGTVSSYEQYF
TGTGCCAGCAGTTTGGGGACAGTTAGCTCCTACGAGCAGTACTTC
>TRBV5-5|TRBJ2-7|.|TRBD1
CASRGQVSYEQYF
TGTGCCAGCAGGGGACAGGTGTCCTACGAGCAGTACTTC
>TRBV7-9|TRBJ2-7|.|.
CASSSTYEQYF
TGTGCCAGCAGCTCTACCTACGAGCAGTACTTC
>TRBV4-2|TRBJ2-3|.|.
CASSQDPGRGAGTDTQYF
TGTGCCAGCAGCCAAGATCCCGGGAGAGGGGCAGGCACAGATACGCAGTATTTT
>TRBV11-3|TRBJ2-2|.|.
CASSSDQGNTGELFF
TGTGCCAGCAGCTCCGATCAGGGGAACACCGGGGAGCTGTTTTTT
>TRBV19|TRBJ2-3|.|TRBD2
CASGLAGLGDTQYF
TGTGCCAGCGGACTAGCGGGATTAGGAGATACGCAGTATTTT
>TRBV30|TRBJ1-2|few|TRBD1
CAWSLGTGGLRGYTF
TGTGCCTGGAGTTTAGGGACAGGGGGCTTGCGTGGCTACACCTTC
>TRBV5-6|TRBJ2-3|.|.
CASSKRQYTDTQYF
TGTGCCAGCAGCAAAAGACAGTACACAGATACGCAGTATTTT
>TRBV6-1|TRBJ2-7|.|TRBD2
CASSWGLAYEQYF
TGTGCCAGCAGCTGGGGACTAGCCTACGAGCAGTACTTC
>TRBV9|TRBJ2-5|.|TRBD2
CASSATSGRNGETQYF
TGTGCCAGCAGCGCGACTAGCGGGAGGAATGGGGAGACCCAGTACTTC